This TCR beta chain was identified in a study of cytomegalovirus exposure and HLA in healthy donors. Study as a whole: Some 180 million T cells yielded fewer than 120 million unique TCR beta sequences in earlier analysis.

V lost 4 bases and J lost 3; bases outside the gene matches: 9. Germline loops: CDR1 KGHSH, CDR2 LQKENI. The CDR3 length is 15 residues. General study points: Upon later analysis, HLA-associated TCR beta chains proved more clonally expanded than other, equally common chains. V- and J-gene trimming in TCR beta was tied to a missense DCLRE1C variant by an analysis performed later. Cytomegalovirus status, reportedly, was diagnosed with high specificity and sensitivity by the classifier.

13 Jbeta primers and 60 Vbeta primers were used for the PCR. The method was immunoSEQ multiplex PCR; TCRdb's version includes in-frame clones alone and lacks a portion of them. The sample carries tens of thousands of clones, about 80% recorded once. As to this clone: Antigen unknown.

V is TRBV18 and J is TRBJ2-7; 7 positions match TRBD1. This TCR came from a man aged 45 to 65 in good health and CMV-seronegative. Sequencing was done on a sample of PBMCs. CDR3 loop: CASSQASGGDYEQYF. In DNA, the CDR3 is TGTGCCAGCTCACAAGCATCAGGGGGAGACTACGAGCAGTACTTC.